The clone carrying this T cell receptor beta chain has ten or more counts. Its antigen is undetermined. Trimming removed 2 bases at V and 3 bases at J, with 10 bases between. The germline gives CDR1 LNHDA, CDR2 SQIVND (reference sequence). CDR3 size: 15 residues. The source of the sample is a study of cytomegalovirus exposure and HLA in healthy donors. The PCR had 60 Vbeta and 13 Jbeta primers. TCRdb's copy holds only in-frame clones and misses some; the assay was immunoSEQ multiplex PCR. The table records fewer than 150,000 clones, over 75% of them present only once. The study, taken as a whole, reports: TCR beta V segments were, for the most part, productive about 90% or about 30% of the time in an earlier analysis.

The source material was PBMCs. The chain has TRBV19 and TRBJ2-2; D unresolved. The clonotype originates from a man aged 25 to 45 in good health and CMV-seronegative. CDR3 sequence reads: CASSIPGLDTGELFF. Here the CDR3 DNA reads TGTGCCAGTAGTATACCGGGTTTAGACACCGGGGAGCTGTTTTTT. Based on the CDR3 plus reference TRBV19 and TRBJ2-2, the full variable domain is DGGITQSPKYLFRKEGQNVTLSCEQNLNHDAMYWYRQDPGQGLRLIYYSQIVNDFQKGDIAEGYSVSREKKESFPLTVTSAQKNPTAFYLCASSIPGLDTGELFFGEGSRLTVL.